This is a list of T cell receptor beta chains from one sample in a study of blood T cell repertoires in COVID-19. Some clones are missing from TCRdb's copy, which holds only in-frame ones; the method was immunoSEQ multiplex PCR. The sample records 210,000 or so clones, 75% to 90% being singletons. The sample consisted of peripheral blood. These TCRs come from a woman in her thirties or forties with acute or convalescent COVID-19. Both conserved end residues are part of each CDR3. Fields, in order: D gene, J gene, V gene, clone size, CDR3 DNA, CDR3 protein. A D gene is named only where the DNA matches it firmly. The listing skips clone size in some rows; elsewhere it reads once, few, many or a size class.

>TRBD1|TRBJ1-2|TRBV6-2/TRBV6-3|.
TGTGCCAGCAGTTACGAGACAGGGAAATCGGTCGGTCCCTATGGCTACACCTTC
CASSYETGKSVGPYGYTF
>TRBD1|TRBJ1-1|TRBV18|.
TGTGCCAGCTCACCACAAGAGACAGGGGGCACTGAAGCTTTCTTT
CASSPQETGGTEAFF
>.|TRBJ2-3|TRBV2|.
TGTGCCAGCAGAGAGCGGACTAGCACAGATACGCAGTATTTT
CASRERTSTDTQYF
>.|TRBJ2-1|TRBV7-2|.
TGTGCCAGCAGCCCACTCCGAGGTGTTTCCTACAATGAGCAGTTCTTC
CASSPLRGVSYNEQFF
>.|TRBJ2-3|TRBV7-9|once
TGTGCCAGCAGCCTAGCGGACAGGCGTCTGGATACGCAGTATTTT
CASSLADRRLDTQYF
>TRBD1|TRBJ2-6|TRBV14|.
TGTGCCAGCAGCCAAACAGGGGGCCCTTTCTCTGGGGCCAACGTCCTGACTTTC
CASSQTGGPFSGANVLTF
>.|TRBJ2-1|TRBV11-2|.
TGTGCCAGCAGCCCCAGAGCGGCATCCAATGAGCAGTTCTTC
CASSPRAASNEQFF
>.|TRBJ1-3|TRBV5-8|few
TGTGCCAGCAGCTTGGGGGGCGGCTCTGGAAACACCATATATTTT
CASSLGGGSGNTIYF
>.|TRBJ1-2|TRBV19|.
TGTGCCAGTAGTATCGGGGAGTTTAACTATGGCTACACCTTC
CASSIGEFNYGYTF
>.|TRBJ2-1|TRBV11-1|.
TGTGCCAGCAGCTTAGGGGGCTGGAATGAGCAGTTCTTC
CASSLGGWNEQFF
>.|TRBJ1-3|TRBV19|.
TGTGCCAGTAGTATAGAAGAAACAGGGCCGAGCTCTGGAAACACCATATATTTT
CASSIEETGPSSGNTIYF
>TRBD1|TRBJ1-6|TRBV5-1|.
TGCGCCAGCAGCGCCGGGACAGCACGAAGCTCCTATAATTCACCCCTCCACTTT
CASSAGTARSSYNSPLHF
>.|TRBJ1-1|TRBV10-3|.
TGTGCCATCAGTGAGTCGGGCGGGCGAATGAACACTGAAGCTTTCTTT
CAISESGGRMNTEAFF
>TRBD1|TRBJ1-1|TRBV10-2|.
TGCGCCAGCAGTGAGCATAGGGGGCTGGGTACTGAAGCTTTCTTT
CASSEHRGLGTEAFF
>TRBD1|TRBJ2-5|TRBV13|.
TGTGCCAGCAGCCACGGGGCAGGGGGCGTTTGGGAGACCCAGTACTTC
CASSHGAGGVWETQYF
>TRBD2|TRBJ2-5|TRBV4-2|.
TGTGCCAGCAGCCAAGAGGTCACGGGAGGGGCGACCCAGTACTTC
CASSQEVTGGATQYF
>TRBD1|TRBJ1-5|TRBV25-1|.
TGTGCCAGCAGTGAAGGACAGGGGGCTGGCAATCAGCCCCAGCATTTT
CASSEGQGAGNQPQHF
>.|TRBJ1-5|TRBV4-1|once
TGCGCCAGCCGACATGTCACTGACGGTTCCAATCAGCCCCAGCATTTT
CASRHVTDGSNQPQHF
>TRBD1|TRBJ1-2|TRBV27|.
TGTGCCAGCAGCCCCCGACAGGGGCCCACATTTAACTATGGCTACACCTTC
CASSPRQGPTFNYGYTF
>.|TRBJ1-6|TRBV7-7|.
TGTGCCAGCAGCCCCGGGGGGAATTCACCCCTCCACTTT
CASSPGGNSPLHF
>TRBD1|TRBJ1-2|TRBV24-1|.
TGTGCCACCAGTGGTAGAGGGGGCTTTGGTGGCTACACCTTC
CATSGRGGFGGYTF
>.|TRBJ1-2|TRBV20-1|.
TGCAGTGCTAGTAAGGGAGCCCTATGGGGCTACACCTTC
CSASKGALWGYTF
>TRBD1|TRBJ1-2|TRBV7-2|.
TGTGCCAGCAGCTTAGTTGTCACAGGGGCAAGTGGCGGCTACACCTTC
CASSLVVTGASGGYTF
>TRBD1|TRBJ1-1|TRBV11-2|once
TGTGCCAGCAGCTTAGACTCCCGGGACAGGGCCTACACTGAAGCTTTCTTT
CASSLDSRDRAYTEAFF
>TRBD1|TRBJ1-5|TRBV18|.
TGTGCCAGCTCGGAGGACAGGGTGGATCAGCCCCAGCATTTT
CASSEDRVDQPQHF
>.|TRBJ2-2|TRBV2|.
TGTGCCAGCAGTGAATACCGGGCGAACACCGGGGAGCTGTTTTTT
CASSEYRANTGELFF
>TRBD1|TRBJ1-5|TRBV6-2/TRBV6-3|.
TGTGCCAGCAGTCCCCGGACAGGCTACGATCAGCCCCAGCATTTT
CASSPRTGYDQPQHF
>.|TRBJ2-1|TRBV9|.
TGTGCCAGCAGCGCCGAGGGGGATCGCCGAAATGAGCAGTTCTTC
CASSAEGDRRNEQFF
>.|TRBJ1-2|TRBV2|.
TGTGCCAGTATAAAACGGGAAAACTATGGCTACACCTTC
CASIKRENYGYTF
>TRBD2|TRBJ2-3|TRBV10-3|.
TGTGCCAGCGGGAGCGCAGATACGCAGTATTTT
CASGSADTQYF
>.|TRBJ1-1|TRBV18|.
TGTGCCAGCACTAATACAGGGTCTGAAGCTTTCTTT
CASTNTGSEAFF
>.|TRBJ2-1|TRBV5-4|.
TGTGCCAGCAGTCCTTCGACAGTATACAATGAGCAGTTCTTC
CASSPSTVYNEQFF
>.|TRBJ2-5|TRBV2|once
TGTGCCAGCATTCGGTCAGGGCAAGAGACCCAGTACTTC
CASIRSGQETQYF
>.|TRBJ1-5|TRBV2|.
TGTGCCAGCAGTGAAAGGACAGACAATCAGCCCCAGCATTTT
CASSERTDNQPQHF
>TRBD1|TRBJ1-4|TRBV19|.
TGTGCCAGTACCATGGGACCCCGCCGCGGGACAGGGGATGAAAAACTGTTTTTT
CASTMGPRRGTGDEKLFF
>TRBD2|TRBJ2-1|TRBV15|.
TGTGCCACCAGCCCTAGGACTAGCTACAATGAGCAGTTCTTC
CATSPRTSYNEQFF
>TRBD1|TRBJ1-1|TRBV5-6|.
TGTGCCAGCAGCCTGGATGACACAGGGGGGCCTGGGGCTTTCTTT
CASSLDDTGGPGAFF
>.|TRBJ2-1|TRBV5-1|.
TGCGCCAGCGGATTACTCAGGGTACAGTACAATGAGCAGTTCTTC
CASGLLRVQYNEQFF
>TRBD2|TRBJ2-4|TRBV7-9|once
TGTGCCAGCAGCTTACCGGCGGGGGGATTAGCCAAAAACATTCAGTACTTC
CASSLPAGGLAKNIQYF
>.|TRBJ1-1|TRBV19|.
TGTGCCAGTAGTATAGCGGGGGGGATAACTGAAGCTTTCTTT
CASSIAGGITEAFF
>TRBD2|TRBJ2-5|TRBV4-1|.
TGCGCCAGCAGCCATGGGAGGGCAGGGCCTTGGGAGACCCAGTACTTC
CASSHGRAGPWETQYF
>.|TRBJ1-3|TRBV6-1|.
TGTGCCAGCAGTGACCACCGGGGTCTCTCTGGAAACACCATATATTTT
CASSDHRGLSGNTIYF
>.|TRBJ1-6|TRBV10-1|.
TGCGCCAGCAGTGAATCCAGGGACTCCTATAATTCACCCCTCCACTTT
CASSESRDSYNSPLHF
>.|TRBJ2-4|TRBV3-1/TRBV3-2|.
TGTGCCAGCAGCGGTGTTAGTCCTTTGCAAAGAAAAAACATTCAGTACTTC
CASSGVSPLQRKNIQYF
>TRBD1|TRBJ2-3|TRBV24-1|.
TGTGCCACCAGTGTTGGACAGGGGGGAATAGATACGCAGTATTTT
CATSVGQGGIDTQYF
>TRBD1|TRBJ1-1|TRBV5-6|.
TGTGCCAGCAGCGGGGGGACGAGACAGGGGAACACTGAAGCTTTCTTT
CASSGGTRQGNTEAFF
>TRBD1|TRBJ1-1|TRBV2|.
TGTGCCAGCAGTCGACAGGGGGCCGGGGACACTGAAGCTTTCTTT
CASSRQGAGDTEAFF
>TRBD1|TRBJ1-3|TRBV19|.
TGTGCCAGTAGTGAATACAGGGGTCCCTCTGGAAACACCATATATTTT
CASSEYRGPSGNTIYF